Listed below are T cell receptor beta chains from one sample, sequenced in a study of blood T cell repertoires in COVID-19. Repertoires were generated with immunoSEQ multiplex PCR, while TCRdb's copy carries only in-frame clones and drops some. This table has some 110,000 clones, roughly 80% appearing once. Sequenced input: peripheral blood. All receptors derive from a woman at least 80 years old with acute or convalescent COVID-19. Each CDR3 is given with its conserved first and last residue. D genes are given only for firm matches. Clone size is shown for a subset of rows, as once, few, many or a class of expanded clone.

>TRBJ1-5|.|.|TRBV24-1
TGTGCCACCAGTGCCCGGGGGACGGATCAGCCCCAGCATTTT
CATSARGTDQPQHF
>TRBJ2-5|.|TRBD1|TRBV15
TGTGCCACCAGAGTGGGACAGTCAACGCAGACCCAGTACTTC
CATRVGQSTQTQYF
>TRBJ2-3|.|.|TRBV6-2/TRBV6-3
TGTGCCAGCAGTTACCCGGGGGGCGCTACAGATACGCAGTATTTT
CASSYPGGATDTQYF
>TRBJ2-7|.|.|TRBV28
TGTGCCAGCACGGGACTGGTGGGGGAGCAGTACTTC
CASTGLVGEQYF
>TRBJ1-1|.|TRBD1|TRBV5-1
TGCGCCAGCAGCTTGGGGAGAACACAGGGGACCTTCACTGAAGCTTTCTTT
CASSLGRTQGTFTEAFF
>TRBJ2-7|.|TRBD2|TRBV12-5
TGTGCTAGTGGTTCCCCTAGCGGGAGGGCCCTTGCCGACGAGCAGTACTTC
CASGSPSGRALADEQYF
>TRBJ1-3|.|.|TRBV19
TGTGCCAGTAGGAACCACTTCTCTGGAAACACCATATATTTT
CASRNHFSGNTIYF
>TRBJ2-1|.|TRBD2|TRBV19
TGTGCCAGTAGCAACCCGGGACTAGCGAGGAATGAGCAGTTCTTC
CASSNPGLARNEQFF
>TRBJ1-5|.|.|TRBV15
TGTGCCACCAGCAGAGATCTCGGTAATCAGCCCCAGCATTTT
CATSRDLGNQPQHF
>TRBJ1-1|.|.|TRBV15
TGTGCCACCAGCGGGGAGATCGGGGGGGTGAACACTGAAGCTTTCTTT
CATSGEIGGVNTEAFF
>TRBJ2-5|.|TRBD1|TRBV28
TGTGCCAGCAGTTCGTCGGGACAGGGAAGAGAGACCCAGTACTTC
CASSSSGQGRETQYF
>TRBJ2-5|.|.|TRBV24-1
TGTGCCACCAGTGACGCAACCAGGGGGGCTTACCAAGAGACCCAGTACTTC
CATSDATRGAYQETQYF
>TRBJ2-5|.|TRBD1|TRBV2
TGTGCCAGCAGCCAGAGACAGGGTTGGACCCAGTACTTC
CASSQRQGWTQYF
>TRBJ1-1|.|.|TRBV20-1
TGCAGTTTCAGTGCAACGGAAGCTTTCTTT
CSFSATEAFF
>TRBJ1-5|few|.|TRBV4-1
TGCGCCAGCAGCCAAGGGGGGCCCAATCAGCCCCAGCATTTT
CASSQGGPNQPQHF
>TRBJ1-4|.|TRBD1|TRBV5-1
TGCGCCAGCAGCTTGGCCCAGGGACAGGTTTCTCGTGAAAAACTGTTTTTT
CASSLAQGQVSREKLFF
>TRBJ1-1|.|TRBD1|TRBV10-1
TGCGCCAGCAGGCCATCGGACAGGGGAGATAGTACTGAAGCTTTCTTT
CASRPSDRGDSTEAFF
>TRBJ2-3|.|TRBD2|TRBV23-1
TGCGCCAGCAGTCAATCGTGTGGGGGGACTAGCGGGAGGCGGGATACGCAGTATTTT
CASSQSCGGTSGRRDTQYF
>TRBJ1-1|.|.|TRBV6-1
TGTGCCAGCAGTGAAGAGGAGTTTCTTGAAGCTTTCTTT
CASSEEEFLEAFF
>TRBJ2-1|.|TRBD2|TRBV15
TGTGCCACCAGCAGAGCGGGACTAGCTCGAGAGCAGTTCTTC
CATSRAGLAREQFF
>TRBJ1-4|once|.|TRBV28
TGTGCCAGCAGTTTCACAGGAAAACTGTTTTTT
CASSFTGKLFF
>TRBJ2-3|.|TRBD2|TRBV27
TGTGCCAGCAGTTTATCTGTAGCGGGAGCTGGTACGCAGTATTTT
CASSLSVAGAGTQYF
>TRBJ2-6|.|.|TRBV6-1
TGTGCCAGCAGTGAACGTGTGAACAGGGAGAGCTCTGGGGCCAACGTCCTGACTTTC
CASSERVNRESSGANVLTF
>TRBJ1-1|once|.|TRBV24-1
TGTGCCACCCGCCCGGGGGGCGCGAACACTGAAGCTTTCTTT
CATRPGGANTEAFF
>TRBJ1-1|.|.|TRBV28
TGTGCCAGCAGGTCGGGCCAGGGAGGTTGGAACACTGAAGCTTTCTTT
CASRSGQGGWNTEAFF
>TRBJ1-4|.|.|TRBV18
TGTGCCAGCTCACCAGACAGAAGAGAAAAACTGTTTTTT
CASSPDRREKLFF
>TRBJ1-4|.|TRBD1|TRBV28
TGTGCCAGCAGTTTCGGGACAGGGCTACGGGAAAAACTGTTTTTT
CASSFGTGLREKLFF
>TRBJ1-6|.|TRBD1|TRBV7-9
TGTGCCAGCAGCTCGACAGGGGGAAATTCACCCCTCCACTTT
CASSSTGGNSPLHF
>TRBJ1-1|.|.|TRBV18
TGTGCCAGCTCGGGCTCCAGGATCACTGAAGCTTTCTTT
CASSGSRITEAFF
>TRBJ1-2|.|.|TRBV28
TGTGCCAGCAGCCGTAACAGGGTCGGGGATGGCTACACCTTC
CASSRNRVGDGYTF
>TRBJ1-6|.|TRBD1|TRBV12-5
TGTGCTAGTGGACCGGGACAGGGCGGTAATTCACCCCTCCACTTT
CASGPGQGGNSPLHF
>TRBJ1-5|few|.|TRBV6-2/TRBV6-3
TGTGCCAGCAGTCCACGCGGGGTTGGCAATCAGCCCCAGCATTTT
CASSPRGVGNQPQHF
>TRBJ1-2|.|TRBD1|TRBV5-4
TGTGCCAGCAGCCGAAACCAGGGGGTTGGTGGCTACACCTTC
CASSRNQGVGGYTF
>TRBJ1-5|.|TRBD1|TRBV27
TGTGCCAGCAGCCGATCGACAGGGGGGACTATTAGCAATCAGCCCCAGCATTTT
CASSRSTGGTISNQPQHF
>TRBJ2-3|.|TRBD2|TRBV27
TGTGCCAGCAGTTACCAGCGGGACACAGATACGCAGTATTTT
CASSYQRDTDTQYF
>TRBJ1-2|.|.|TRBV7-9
TGTGCCAGCAGCTCCCCACCCGGGGGGGACCTGGGCTACACCTTC
CASSSPPGGDLGYTF
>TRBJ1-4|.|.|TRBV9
TGTGCCAGCAGCGTAGGAGGACAGTCTAATGAAAAACTGTTTTTT
CASSVGGQSNEKLFF
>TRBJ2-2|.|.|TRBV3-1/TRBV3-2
TGTGCCAGCAGCCTACTAGACCCCGGGGAGCTGTTTTTT
CASSLLDPGELFF
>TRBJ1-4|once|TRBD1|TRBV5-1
TGCGCCAGCAGCCTGGGACAGCCTAATGAAAAACTGTTTTTT
CASSLGQPNEKLFF
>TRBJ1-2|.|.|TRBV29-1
TGCAGCGTCAATCAATTTCCCTATGGCTACACCTTC
CSVNQFPYGYTF
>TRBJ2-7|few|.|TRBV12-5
TGTGCTAGTGGTCAAAAACACGAGTACTTC
CASGQKHEYF